One and the same sample provided the 2 T cell receptor beta chains below, sequenced in a study of glioma-infiltrating T cells after dendritic cell vaccination listed by TCRdb under 2016. The library was prepared using the immunoSEQ multiplex PCR assay. TCRdb carries this immuneACCESS record with in-frame sequences only. Its versions omit some clonotypes, under half of them owing to an unresolved V gene in the studies checked, with the rest unexplained. This sample lists tens of thousands of clones; 85% were detected once. Around 9.3% of the sample belongs to the ten largest clones. Explained via the paper, the time point label denotes: after dendritic cell vaccination, including at tumor progression/relapse. The source material was blood, sampled after dendritic cell vaccination. These receptors all stem from a human donor with glioblastoma.

The CDR3 DNA reads as TGCGCCAGCAGCCAAGATGCCAGTCCATCCTACGAGCAGTACTTC. Encoded protein: CASSQDASPSYEQYF. The chain joins TRBV4-3 to TRBJ2-7; unclear D gene. V lost 0 bases to trimming and J lost 1 base, with 10 bases between them. The CDR3 is 15 amino acids. The germline gives CDR1 LGHNA, CDR2 YSLEER.

This clone was seen a single time. The rearrangement links TRBV6-5 to TRBJ1-2; no definite D call. The CDR3 is made up of 12 amino acids. Trimming left V 6 bases short and J 8 bases short, with 13 bases between. Germline CDR1 MNHEY, CDR2 SVGAGI. CDR3 loop: CASRYRRGGYTF. The DNA of the CDR3 is TGTGCCAGCAGGTACCGCCGAGGGGGCTACACCTTC.